In its sample, the clone carrying this TCR beta chain was seen a few times. The antigen is not known. This record belongs to a study of T cell repertoires in cytomegalovirus infection. Overall study: HLA-B-restricted CMV epitopes that are well studied were used alongside recently identified HLA-C-restricted ones.

Findings of the study overall: Based on cumulative public TCR beta family frequency, carriers of CMV plus the relevant HLA were identified.

The CDR3 runs to 17 residues. Trimming at V came to 3 bases and at J to 4 bases, leaving 11 bases not matched to a gene. Germline CDR1 SGHVS, CDR2 FQNEAQ. MiXCR was run by TCRdb on the reads, yielding one entry per CDR3 protein. The table includes some 800,000 distinct CDR3 sequences, 30% to 35% detected once. The TCR was taken from a human donor in good health (CMV status not recorded). Some clones in this sample may be carry-over from other donors' samples. This material consisted of cultured CD8+ T cells from PBMCs, taken from culture after CMV antigen stimulation. V usage is TRBV7-8 and J usage is TRBJ2-1, with 8 nucleotides matching TRBD2. CDR3 sequence reads: CASSLRPGTSGYNEQFF. Here the CDR3 DNA reads TGTGCCAGCAGCTTGAGACCGGGAACTAGCGGATACAATGAGCAGTTCTTC.